This TCR beta chain was recovered during a study of blood T cell repertoires in COVID-19. Study-wide context: Sources were T cells, B-cell-depleted T cells, or PBMCs; the material itself was cDNA or gDNA.

The CDR3 runs 14 residues. Germline V lookup: CDR1 SQVTM, CDR2 ANQGSEA. Trimming cost V 7 bases and J 5 bases, with 20 bases left between them. TCRdb keeps only in-frame clones here, not all; method: immunoSEQ multiplex PCR. The sample records over 150,000 clones, roughly 90% being singletons. The chain has TRBV29-1 and TRBJ1-1; possible D gene TRBD1, 5 bases. This TCR was recovered from a woman aged 60-70 years who had recovered from COVID-19. Sequencing input: peripheral blood. Here the CDR3 DNA reads TGCAGCGGGTCCCCCGGCGGGGCTCGGACTGAAGCTTTCTTT. It codes for CSGSPGGARTEAFF.